Presented here are 25 T cell receptor beta chains from one specimen sequenced in a study of OX40 agonist ivuxolimab in advanced cancers. This table comes from immunoSEQ multiplex PCR, and its TCRdb copy is limited to in-frame clones, with some not included. There are around 65,000 clones in the sample; about nine tenths occur only once, and 15% to 20% lies in the top ten. Sequencing used CD4+ or CD8+ T cells sorted from blood, obtained in a trial of the OX40 agonist ivuxolimab. The source is an adult with an advanced solid tumor such as melanoma, head and neck, liver or kidney cancer.

This chain connects TRBV27 to TRBJ2-5; 10 nucleotides agree with TRBD2. The CDR3 has 16 amino acids. J gave up 5 bases and V 4 bases, and 10 bases lay outside the gene matches. Germline CDR1 is MNHEY and CDR2 is SMNVEV (reference sequence). The CDR3 DNA reads as TGTGCCAGCAGTTCCCGACTAGCGGGCATCCAGGAGACCCAGTACTTC. This sequence encodes CASSSRLAGIQETQYF.

The chain has TRBV16 and TRBJ1-1, with D hard to call. Between the trimmed V and J ends, which lost 1 base and 4 bases, there was a span of 4 bases. CDR1 KGHSY and CDR2 FQNENV come from the germline V gene. This CDR3 has 12 amino acids. Written as DNA, the CDR3 is TGTGCCAGCAGCCAATGGGGCACTGAAGCTTTCTTT. It yields the protein CASSQWGTEAFF. Full variable domain (outside the CDR3, taken from reference TRBV16 and TRBJ1-1): GEEVAQTPKHLVRGEGQKAKLYCAPIKGHSYVFWYQQVLKNEFKFLISFQNENVFDETGMPKERFSAKCLPNSPCSLEIQATKLEDSAVYFCASSQWGTEAFFGQGTRLTVV.

The chain joins TRBV2 to TRBJ2-3; 8 positions agree with TRBD2. The CDR3 covers 15 residues. Germline V CDR1 and CDR2: SNHLY, FYNNEI. Unmatched junction bases numbered 7, after V lost 6 bases and J lost 2 bases. The CDR3 region has the DNA TGTGCCAGCAGCCCGGGACTAGAGGTCACAGATACGCAGTATTTT. Amino acids: CASSPGLEVTDTQYF.

This clone was recorded only once. The gene calls are TRBV28 and TRBJ2-3; D call uncertain. Trimming left V 6 bases short and J 2 bases short, with 9 bases between. Germline V gives CDR1 MDHEN, CDR2 SYDVKM. The length of the CDR3 is 13 residues. The CDR3 DNA sequence: TGTGCCAGCAGCTTAGACTCCACAGATACGCAGTATTTT. This gives the protein CASSLDSTDTQYF.

The chain recombines TRBV4-1 with TRBJ2-7; 8 nucleotides line up with TRBD1. The CDR3 is made up of 14 amino acids. CDR1 is MGHRA and CDR2 is YSYEKL in the germline V gene. The ends lost 5 bases at V and 2 bases at J; junction bases unmatched: 5. The CDR3: CASSYRDRTYEQYF. The CDR3 nucleotides are TGCGCCAGCAGCTACCGGGACAGGACCTACGAGCAGTACTTC.

This chain joins TRBV5-6 and TRBJ2-3; D gene uncertain. The CDR3 is 15 residues long. V dropped 4 bases and J dropped 0 bases, with 12 bases sitting between them. The germline V gene encodes CDR1 SGHDT and CDR2 YYEEEE. CDR3 bases: TGTGCCAGCAGCCAGAGCACCAGGAGCACAGATACGCAGTATTTT. This translates into CASSQSTRSTDTQYF.

V is TRBV11-2 and J is TRBJ2-7; D is uncertain. V was trimmed by 0 bases and J by 3 bases, leaving 6 bases between them. The CDR3 has 13 residues. The germline CDR1 and CDR2 sequences are SGHAT and FQNNGV. The chain's CDR3 is CASSLEGFYEQYF. The CDR3 bases are TGTGCCAGCAGCTTAGAGGGGTTCTACGAGCAGTACTTC.

This clone was found once. The rearrangement links TRBV7-3 to TRBJ2-1, with TRBD2 matching 8 bases. Germline V gene sequence: CDR1 SGHTA, CDR2 FQGTGA. This CDR3 has 16 amino acids. Unmatched junction bases numbered 7, after V lost 4 bases and J lost 2 bases. The chain's CDR3 is CASSSNSGATYNEQFF. The CDR3 nucleotides are TGTGCCAGCAGCTCGAATAGCGGGGCGACCTACAATGAGCAGTTCTTC.

V and J are TRBV28 and TRBJ2-7; the D gene is possibly TRBD2 (6 bases). CDR1 is MDHEN and CDR2 is SYDVKM in the germline V gene. V lost 6 bases, J lost 0 bases, and 15 bases lay in between. The CDR3 contains 15 residues. CDR3 amino acids: CASSPLAGSSYEQYF. The DNA of the CDR3 is TGTGCCAGCAGCCCCCTGGCGGGAAGCTCCTACGAGCAGTACTTC.

The V call is TRBV29-1, the J call TRBJ2-1, with 7 bases lining up with TRBD2. This CDR3 is built from 12 residues. Trimming cost V 3 bases and J 8 bases; bases outside gene matches: 4. Germline-derived CDR1 and CDR2 are SQVTM and ANQGSEA. The CDR3 reads CSVETSFYEQFF. CDR3 nucleotides: TGCAGCGTTGAGACTAGCTTCTATGAGCAGTTCTTC.

The chain carries TRBV27 and TRBJ2-5, with D perhaps being TRBD1 or TRBD2 (6 bases each). CDR3 length: 18 amino acids. V was pared by 4 bases and J by 0 bases, with 21 bases between. Germline loops: CDR1 MNHEY, CDR2 SMNVEV (reference sequence). In nucleotides, the CDR3 is TGTGCCAGCAGTTCGTGGGGGGCTAGACGGGGGTACCAAGAGACCCAGTACTTC. Its translation is CASSSWGARRGYQETQYF.

V usage is TRBV27 and J usage is TRBJ1-5; 7 bases agree with TRBD1. The CDR3 is 15 residues long. The V segment lost 1 base and the J segment 3 bases; nucleotides outside the gene matches: 3. Germline CDR1 is MNHEY and CDR2 is SMNVEV (reference sequence). CDR3 region: CASSLWGQINQPQHF. The CDR3 bases are TGTGCCAGCAGTTTATGGGGACAGATCAATCAGCCCCAGCATTTT.

V usage is TRBV13 and J usage is TRBJ1-2; 9 bases are shared with TRBD1. The CDR3 consists of 16 residues. Germline V gene sequence: CDR1 PRHDT, CDR2 FYEKMQ (reference sequence). V shed 3 bases and J 7 bases; nucleotides not matched to a gene: 12. CDR3 sequence (DNA): TGTGCCAGCAGCTTGGGTGGGACAGGGCTAGTAAGTGGCTACACCTTC. It yields the protein CASSLGGTGLVSGYTF.

DNA of the CDR3: TGTGCCAGCACCCTTGGACAGCTTCAAGAGACCCAGTACTTC. It yields the protein CASTLGQLQETQYF. The gene calls are TRBV28 and TRBJ2-5; tentatively, D is TRBD1 (6 bases). Per the germline V gene, CDR1 is MDHEN and CDR2 is SYDVKM. There are 14 residues in the CDR3. The ends were cut back, 7 bases at V and 2 bases at J, with 14 bases in the middle.

This clone was found once. The rearrangement joins TRBV11-2 to TRBJ2-7; 8 positions agree with TRBD2. V shed 7 bases, J shed 7 bases, and the junction held 6 bases outside the gene matches. The CDR3 runs 12 residues. The V gene's germline CDR1 is SGHAT and CDR2 FQNNGV. CDR3 amino acids: CASISGAGEQYF. In DNA form, the CDR3 reads TGTGCCAGCATTAGCGGGGCCGGGGAGCAGTACTTC.

V gene TRBV27 combines with J gene TRBJ1-5; 7 bases agree with TRBD1. Trimming at V came to 5 bases and at J to 0 bases, leaving 7 bases not matched to a gene. Germline CDR1 MNHEY, CDR2 SMNVEV (reference sequence). The CDR3 is 16 amino acids. CDR3 coding DNA: TGTGCCAGCAGTGTACAGGGGCCAAATAGCAATCAGCCCCAGCATTTT. Protein product: CASSVQGPNSNQPQHF.

The chain uses TRBV9 and TRBJ1-3; D may be TRBD1 (6 bases). Germline V gene data show CDR1 as SGDLS and CDR2 as YYNGEE. The CDR3 has 16 amino acids. With 4 bases removed from V and 0 bases from J, the gap between germline ends came to 14 bases. The DNA of the CDR3 is TGTGCCAGCAGCTTAGGCAGGGGCTACTCTGGAAACACCATATATTTT. It translates to CASSLGRGYSGNTIYF. The whole variable domain, filled in from reference TRBV9 and TRBJ1-3, reads DSGVTQTPKHLITATGQRVTLRCSPRSGDLSVYWYQQSLDQGLQFLIQYYNGEERAKGNILERFSAQQFPDLHSELNLSSLELGDSALYFCASSLGRGYSGNTIYFGEGSWLTVV.

This chain joins TRBV28 and TRBJ2-7; 9 positions match TRBD1. Germline assignment: CDR1 MDHEN and CDR2 SYDVKM. Trimming cost V 6 bases and J 1 base; bases outside gene matches: 4. CDR3 length: 14 residues. The CDR3, as DNA: TGTGCCAGCAGCACCGGGACAGGGTCCTACGAGCAGTACTTC. Protein product: CASSTGTGSYEQYF.

V and J are TRBV6-5 and TRBJ1-4; tentative D call: TRBD1 (5 bases). The germline gives CDR1 MNHEY, CDR2 SVGAGI. V shed 5 bases and J shed 6 bases, with 13 bases lying between them. The CDR3 length is 14 residues. CDR3 bases: TGTGCCAGCAGTAGCCGGGACGTGGATGAAAAACTGTTTTTT. Protein product: CASSSRDVDEKLFF.

The V and J genes are TRBV13 and TRBJ2-7; D may be TRBD2 (6 bases). CDR3 length: 15 amino acids. CDR1 is PRHDT and CDR2 is FYEKMQ in the germline V gene (reference sequence). V shed 4 bases and J shed 2 bases, with 15 bases lying between them. The CDR3 DNA reads TGTGCCAGCAGCTCCTCGGGACTCACAACCTACGAGCAGTACTTC. Amino acid sequence: CASSSSGLTTYEQYF. The full variable domain, completed using reference TRBV13 and TRBJ2-7, is AAGVIQSPRHLIKEKRETATLKCYPIPRHDTVYWYQQGPGQDPQFLISFYEKMQSDKGSIPDRFSAQQFSDYHSELNMSSLELGDSALYFCASSSSGLTTYEQYFGPGTRLTVT.

The chain combines TRBV10-1 with TRBJ2-7; D might be TRBD1 or TRBD2, each matching 7 bases. The CDR3 is 14 amino acids. Trimming shortened V by 7 bases and J by 5 bases, and 18 bases separated the two germline ends. Germline V gene lookup returns CDR1 WNHNN and CDR2 SYGVQD (reference sequence). The CDR3 DNA reads TGCGCCAGCAAACTGACAGGGAGGGTTCACGAGCAGTACTTC. Translation: CASKLTGRVHEQYF.

The CDR3 loop is CASSPTPDSYNEQFF. CDR3 DNA: TGTGCCAGCAGCCCGACACCAGACTCCTACAATGAGCAGTTCTTC. V usage is TRBV27 and J usage is TRBJ2-1; no clear D. The CDR3 runs 15 residues. The V end lost 6 bases, the J end lost 0 bases, and 12 bases lay between the germline ends. In germline, CDR1 is MNHEY, CDR2 SMNVEV (reference sequence).

This clone showed up just once. The chain joins TRBV2 to TRBJ2-5; TRBD2 aligns across 10 bases. Germline CDR1 SNHLY, CDR2 FYNNEI. CDR3 size: 14 residues. V dropped 3 bases and J dropped 4; count of bases not matched to a gene: 2. The CDR3 coding sequence is TGTGCCAGCAGTGACAGCGGGGGGGGAGAGACCCAGTACTTC. It encodes CASSDSGGGETQYF. Complete variable domain (other parts from reference TRBV2 and TRBJ2-5): EPEVTQTPSHQVTQMGQEVILRCVPISNHLYFYWYRQILGQKVEFLVSFYNNEISEKSEIFDDQFSVERPDGSNFTLKIRSTKLEDSAMYFCASSDSGGGETQYFGPGTRLLVL.

The chain has TRBV27 and TRBJ2-7; D possibly uses TRBD1 or TRBD2 (5 bases each). With 3 bases removed from V and 0 bases from J, the gap between germline ends came to 9 bases. The CDR3 has 14 residues. Germline V lookup: CDR1 MNHEY, CDR2 SMNVEV (reference sequence). DNA of the CDR3: TGTGCCAGCAGTTTGGCAGGGACCTCCTACGAGCAGTACTTC. Translating gives CASSLAGTSYEQYF.

As concerns this clone: Germline and junction disagree at one end, which may indicate a read error. Additional DNA sequences in this sample encode the identical CDR3. The V call is TRBV9, the J call TRBJ2-7; TRBD2 matches 8 bases. Per germline, CDR1 SGDLS and CDR2 YYNGEE. This CDR3 is built from 14 residues. The CDR3 region has the DNA TGTGCCAGCAGCCCCGGGGGGGGGACCTACGAGCAGTATTTC. Its protein is CASSPGGGTYEQYF.